This T cell receptor beta chain was found in a study of regulatory T cells in long-lasting Graves disease. Notes on the study in general: Persistent Graves' cases showed lower TCR diversity than newly diagnosed cases. Newly diagnosed disease favored TRBV20-1 and TRBJ2-1 over persistent disease.

The CDR3 totals 14 residues. The germline V gene encodes CDR1 SQVTM and CDR2 ANQGSEA. Trimming took 5 bases from V and 3 from J; bases not matched to a gene: 7. Assembly of TCR beta libraries relied on iRepertoire HTBI primers together with Arm-PCR of CDR3 regions. MiXCR, applied by TCRdb to the multiplex PCR reads, yields one record per CDR3 protein. The data contain 400,000 to 450,000 distinct CDR3 sequences, 16% of them singletons. This clonotype turned up a few times. The antigen is undetermined. Time point defined: newly diagnosed GD, antithyroid drugs for less than 3 months. PBMC-extracted RNA yielded the TCR library. The authors drew 8.5 to 9 milliliters of peripheral blood into EDTA tubes. Another study also made use of these data, one on T cells in Graves' hyperthyroidism and ophthalmopathy. From that paper: The model foresaw ophthalmopathy a median around 6 months prior to onset.

The rearrangement uses TRBV29-1 and TRBJ2-1; 7 bases match TRBD1. The receptor was isolated from a woman under 40 with Graves disease. The sample here was peripheral blood mononuclear cells (PBMCs), taken at new diagnosis, from a patient treated with antithyroid drugs. This CDR3 reads CSVRWTGIYNEQFF. For the CDR3, the DNA is TGCAGCGTTCGATGGACAGGAATCTACAATGAGCAGTTCTTC.